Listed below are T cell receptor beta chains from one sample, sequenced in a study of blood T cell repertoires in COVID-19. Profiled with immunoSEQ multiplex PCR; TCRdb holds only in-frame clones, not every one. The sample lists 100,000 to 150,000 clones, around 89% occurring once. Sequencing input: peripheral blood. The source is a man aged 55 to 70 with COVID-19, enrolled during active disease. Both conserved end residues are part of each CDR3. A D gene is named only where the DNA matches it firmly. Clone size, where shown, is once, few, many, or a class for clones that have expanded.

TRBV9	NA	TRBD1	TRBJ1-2	TGTGCCAGCAGCGTTGGACAGGGCGACTATGGCTACACCTTC	CASSVGQGDYGYTF
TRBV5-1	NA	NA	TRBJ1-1	TGCGCCAGCAGCTTGGCCCCAGGGAGGACTGAAGCTTTCTTT	CASSLAPGRTEAFF
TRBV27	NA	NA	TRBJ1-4	TGTGCCAGCAGTTTTCAGGGTGGCGAAAAACTGTTTTTT	CASSFQGGEKLFF
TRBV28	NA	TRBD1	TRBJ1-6	TGTGCCTCGAACCGGGACAGGGATTCACCCCTCCACTTT	CASNRDRDSPLHF
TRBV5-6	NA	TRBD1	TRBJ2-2	TGTGCCAGCAGAACGGGACAGACGAACACCGGGGAGCTGTTTTTT	CASRTGQTNTGELFF
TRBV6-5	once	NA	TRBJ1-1	TGTGCCAGCAGCCGCAGGGTGTTGAACACTGAAGCTTTCTTT	CASSRRVLNTEAFF
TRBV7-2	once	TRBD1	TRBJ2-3	TGTGCCAGCAGCTTAGACAGGGGGCGAGATACGCAGTATTTT	CASSLDRGRDTQYF
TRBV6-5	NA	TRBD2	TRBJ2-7	TGTGCCAGCAGTTACTCGAAGCTAGCGGGGGCCTACGAGCAGTACTTC	CASSYSKLAGAYEQYF
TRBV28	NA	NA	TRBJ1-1	TGTGCCAGCAGTACTTGGAGAGGAGCAAACACTGAAGCTTTCTTT	CASSTWRGANTEAFF
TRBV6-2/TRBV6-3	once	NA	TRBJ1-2	TGTGCCAGCAGTCCATCCGGGATGACTATGGGCTACACCTTC	CASSPSGMTMGYTF
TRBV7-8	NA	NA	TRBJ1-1	TGTGCCAGCAGCTTGGGGACCGGGGGAAATACTGAAGCTTTCTTT	CASSLGTGGNTEAFF
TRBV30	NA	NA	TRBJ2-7	TGTGCCTGGAGTTCCACAGGGTACGAGCAGTACTTC	CAWSSTGYEQYF
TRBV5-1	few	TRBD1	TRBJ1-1	TGCGCCAGCAGCTTGGGCGCAGCCCAGGGGGCCACTGAAGCTTTCTTT	CASSLGAAQGATEAFF
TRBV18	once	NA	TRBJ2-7	TGTGCCAGCTCACCCAGGGCAGCCGGCGAGCAGTACTTC	CASSPRAAGEQYF
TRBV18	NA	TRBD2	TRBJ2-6	TGTGCCAGCTCGGCTAGCGGGGGACGCTCTGGGGCCAACGTCCTGACTTTC	CASSASGGRSGANVLTF
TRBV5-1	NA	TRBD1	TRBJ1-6	TGCGCCAGCAGCTTGGGAGGGGGCGCTTGGGCAAGTTCACCCCTCCACTTT	CASSLGGGAWASSPLHF
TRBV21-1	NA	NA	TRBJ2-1	TGTGCCAGCAGCCCACACGTTTTAGGCAGGAATGAGCAGTTCTTC	CASSPHVLGRNEQFF
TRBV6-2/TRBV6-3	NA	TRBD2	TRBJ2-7	TGTGCCAGCAGTCGCCCTGGCGGGGGGTCCAATTTCTACGAGCAGTACTTC	CASSRPGGGSNFYEQYF
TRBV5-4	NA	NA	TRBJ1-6	TGTGCCAGCAGCTCTCGTCAGGGAAAAGGATCACCCCTCCACTTT	CASSSRQGKGSPLHF
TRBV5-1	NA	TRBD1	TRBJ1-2	TGCGCCAGCAGCTTGGATACAGGGGTAACGGACTATGGCTACACCTTC	CASSLDTGVTDYGYTF
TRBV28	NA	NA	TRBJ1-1	TGTGCCAGCGGGGGGATCATGAACACTGAAGCTTTCTTT	CASGGIMNTEAFF
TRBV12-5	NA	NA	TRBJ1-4	TGTGCTAGTGGTTCCGTCAGAGACTATAATGAAAAACTGTTTTTT	CASGSVRDYNEKLFF
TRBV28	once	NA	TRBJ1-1	TGTGCCAGCAGTTCCCTTTTCACAGGCCTGAACACTGAAGCTTTCTTT	CASSSLFTGLNTEAFF
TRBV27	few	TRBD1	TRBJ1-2	TGTGCCAGCAGTTCCGAATCGACAGGGCGGCACTATGGCTACACCTTC	CASSSESTGRHYGYTF
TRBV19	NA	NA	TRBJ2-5	TGTGCCAGTAGTGCCATCCCAACTTGGGAGACCCAGTACTTC	CASSAIPTWETQYF
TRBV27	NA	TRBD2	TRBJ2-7	TGTGCCAGCAGTCGGGAGGGTTACGAGCAGTACTTC	CASSREGYEQYF